This TCR beta chain was obtained from a study of T cell responses to AZD1222 COVID-19 vaccine. Some clones are missing from TCRdb's copy, which holds only in-frame ones; the method was immunoSEQ multiplex PCR. The sample contains around 120,000 clones, about 93% of which appear only once. The sample in question was peripheral blood, obtained on day 0 of AZD1222 vaccination. The TCR comes from an adult in good health.

CDR3 sequence reads: CAWSPGQGDGYTF. CDR3 in DNA: TGTGCCTGGAGCCCGGGACAGGGAGACGGCTACACCTTC. The V gene is TRBV30, the J gene TRBJ1-2, with 9 positions matching TRBD1. Unmatched junction bases numbered 7, after V lost 3 bases and J lost 8 bases. CDR1 GTSNPN and CDR2 SVGIG come from the germline V gene (reference sequence). This CDR3 is built from 13 residues.